These 11 T cell receptor beta chains were all obtained from the same sample, sequenced in a study of regulatory T cells in long-lasting Graves disease. Construction of the TCR beta libraries employed iRepertoire HTBI primers in conjunction with Arm-PCR of CDR3 regions. MiXCR, run by TCRdb on the multiplex PCR reads, gives a single entry per CDR3 protein. The repertoire consists of some 370,000 distinct CDR3 sequences, with 20% to 25% occurring once and the leading ten covering 25% to 30%. The time point is: persistent/refractory GD, antithyroid drugs over 5 years with positive TRAb. The TCR library was made from RNA extracted from PBMCs. This specimen was peripheral blood mononuclear cells (PBMCs), taken when the disease was refractory, from a patient treated with antithyroid drugs. These TCRs come from a middle-aged woman with Graves disease.

This clonotype has only a few counts. The chain recombines TRBV5-4 with TRBJ2-5; tentatively, D is TRBD1 (5 bases). Trimming cost V 0 bases and J 3 bases, with 9 bases left between them. Germline assignment: CDR1 SGHNT and CDR2 YYREEE (reference sequence). The CDR3 spans 14 residues. The CDR3 reads CASSLGTSEETQYF. In DNA form, the CDR3 reads TGTGCCAGCAGCTTGGGGACATCGGAAGAGACCCAGTACTTC.

CDR3 amino acids: CASSFPPPYNEQFF. The CDR3 nucleotides are TGTGCCAGCAGTTTCCCTCCTCCGTACAATGAGCAGTTCTTC. The genes are TRBV28 and TRBJ2-1; D is undetermined. The length of the CDR3 is 14 residues. The germline V and J ends were trimmed by 3 bases and 4 bases, with 10 bases remaining between them. Germline CDR1 MDHEN, CDR2 SYDVKM. Using reference TRBV28 and TRBJ2-1 for the parts outside the CDR3, the full variable domain is DVKVTQSSRYLVKRTGEKVFLECVQDMDHENMFWYRQDPGLGLRLIYFSYDVKMKEKGDIPEGYSVSREKKERFSLILESASTNQTSMYLCASSFPPPYNEQFFGPGTRLTVL.

The chain carries TRBV19 and TRBJ2-5; D possibly corresponds to TRBD2 (5 bases). This CDR3 comprises 13 residues. Germline V lookup: CDR1 LNHDA, CDR2 SQIVND (reference sequence). V was pared by 2 bases and J by 4 bases, with 8 bases between. The CDR3 loop reads CASSITRGETQYF. Here the CDR3 DNA reads TGTGCCAGTAGTATAACTCGGGGAGAGACCCAGTACTTC. Full variable domain (rest looked up from reference TRBV19 and TRBJ2-5): DGGITQSPKYLFRKEGQNVTLSCEQNLNHDAMYWYRQDPGQGLRLIYYSQIVNDFQKGDIAEGYSVSREKKESFPLTVTSAQKNPTAFYLCASSITRGETQYFGPGTRLLVL.

The chain links TRBV7-8 to TRBJ1-5, with D maybe TRBD1 (5 bases). V was shortened by 5 bases and J by 2 bases, with 13 bases between the two germline ends. Germline V gene data show CDR1 as SGHVS and CDR2 as FQNEAQ. There are 15 residues in the CDR3. CDR3 nucleotide sequence: TGTGCCAGCAGCCCGGGTCGGGACCGCAATCAGCCCCAGCATTTT. This gives the protein CASSPGRDRNQPQHF.

This clonotype was seen ten or more times. The chain couples TRBV6-1 to TRBJ1-2; tentatively, D is TRBD1 (6 bases). The CDR3 contains 13 residues. CDR1 is MNHNS, CDR2 SASEGT, per germline. V shed 6 bases and J shed 6 bases, with 14 bases lying between them. CDR3 sequence (DNA): TGTGCCAGCAGAACCCCGGGGGGCGATGGCTACACCTTC. Translated, it gives CASRTPGGDGYTF.

This clonotype was counted ten times or more. The chain uses TRBV5-4 and TRBJ1-2; TRBD1 aligns across 7 bases. The V gene end was trimmed by 2 bases and the J gene end by 8 bases; junction bases not matched to a gene: 15. The CDR3 loop spans 16 amino acids. Germline V gene sequence: CDR1 SGHNT, CDR2 YYREEE (reference sequence). The CDR3 sequence is CASSFDQGGRLRGYTF. The DNA of the CDR3 is TGTGCCAGCAGCTTCGATCAGGGGGGACGGTTGCGGGGCTACACCTTC.

The CDR3: CASSYTVGQVFYEQYF. CDR3 coding DNA: TGTGCCAGCAGTTATACAGTGGGACAGGTCTTCTACGAGCAGTACTTC. The gene calls are TRBV6-9 and TRBJ2-7; 8 bases agree with TRBD1. The CDR3 has 16 residues. Germline V gene sequence: CDR1 MNHGY, CDR2 SVAAGI. The V and J ends lost 2 bases and 3 bases, in that order; junction bases with no gene match: 9.

This clonotype occurred many times. The rearrangement links TRBV12-3 or TRBV12-4 to TRBJ1-6; D not certain. This CDR3 contains 15 residues. Trimming left V 3 bases short and J 7 bases short, with 13 bases between. The CDR3 reads CASSLGFSSNSPLHF. CDR3 coding DNA: TGTGCCAGCAGTTTGGGTTTTTCGTCCAATTCACCCCTCCACTTT.

This clonotype was counted at least ten times. The chain employs TRBV9 and TRBJ2-7; possibly TRBD2 for D (5 bases). V shed 0 bases and J shed 0 bases, with 10 bases lying between them. The germline CDR1 and CDR2 sequences are SGDLS and YYNGEE. The CDR3 covers 15 residues. The CDR3 DNA follows: TGTGCCAGCAGCGTAGGGCTAGCAAGCTCCTACGAGCAGTACTTC. Translating gives CASSVGLASSYEQYF.

The CDR3 sequence: CASRGDRYEQYF. For the CDR3, the DNA is TGTGCCAGCAGGGGGGATCGGTACGAGCAGTACTTC. This chain joins TRBV28 and TRBJ2-7, with D possibly called TRBD1 or TRBD2 (5 bases each). The germline V and J ends were trimmed by 6 bases and 4 bases, with 10 bases remaining between them. Per germline, CDR1 MDHEN and CDR2 SYDVKM. The CDR3 runs to 12 residues.

This clonotype was detected many times. The chain couples TRBV28 to TRBJ2-2; D gene unclear. The CDR3 consists of 14 residues. V was shortened by 6 bases and J by 1 base, with 9 bases between the two germline ends. The germline CDR1 and CDR2 sequences are MDHEN and SYDVKM. CDR3 bases: TGTGCCAGCAGCCACGTAGGGAACACCGGGGAGCTGTTTTTT. This sequence encodes CASSHVGNTGELFF.